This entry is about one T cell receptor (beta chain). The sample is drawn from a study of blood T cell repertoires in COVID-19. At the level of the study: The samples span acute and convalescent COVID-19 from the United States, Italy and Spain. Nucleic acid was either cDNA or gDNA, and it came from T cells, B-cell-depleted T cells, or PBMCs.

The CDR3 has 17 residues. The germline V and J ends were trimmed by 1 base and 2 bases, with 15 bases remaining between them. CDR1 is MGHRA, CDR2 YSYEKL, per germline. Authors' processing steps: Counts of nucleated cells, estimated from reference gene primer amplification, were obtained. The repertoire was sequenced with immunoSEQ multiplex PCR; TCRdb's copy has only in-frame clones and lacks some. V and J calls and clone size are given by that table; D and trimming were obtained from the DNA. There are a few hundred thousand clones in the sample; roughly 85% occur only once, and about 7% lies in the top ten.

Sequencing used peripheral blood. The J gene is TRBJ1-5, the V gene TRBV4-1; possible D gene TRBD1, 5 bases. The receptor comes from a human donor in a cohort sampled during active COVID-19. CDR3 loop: CASSQASGRGGNQPQHF. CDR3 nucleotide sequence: TGCGCCAGCAGCCAAGCGTCAGGGCGAGGTGGCAATCAGCCCCAGCATTTT.